This TCR beta chain was documented in a study of cytomegalovirus exposure and HLA in healthy donors. The CDR3 length is 12 residues. Germline loops: CDR1 MNHNS, CDR2 SASEGT. V dropped 7 bases and J dropped 6 bases, with 11 bases sitting between them. Nominally healthy donors were sampled, though unrecorded immune exposures were likely. This PCR relied on a set of 60 Vbeta primers and 13 Jbeta primers. The data were produced by immunoSEQ multiplex PCR, yet TCRdb's version contains in-frame clones alone and is incomplete. Of about 89,000 clones in the sample, around 85% were seen once. The sequenced sample was PBMCs. The chain recombines TRBV6-1 with TRBJ2-3; D is unresolved. This receptor was obtained from a man aged 35-49 years in good health and CMV-seropositive. In DNA form, the CDR3 reads TGTGCCAGCAACCTACGAGGCGATACGCAGTATTTT. It yields the protein CASNLRGDTQYF.